This T cell receptor beta chain was profiled in a study of patients and donors after allogeneic stem cell transplantation. With regard to this clonotype: The CDR3 does not end in the conserved phenylalanine or tryptophan, so this is likely a read error.

TCRdb passed the RT-PCR reads through MiXCR, listing each CDR3 protein once. The sample has around 200,000 distinct CDR3 sequences; around two fifths are singletons. The TCR originated in a human donor who was either an allogeneic HSCT recipient or a stem cell or donor lymphocyte infusion donor (not recorded which). It is not recorded whose cells these are; they may come from a transplant donor. Source material: blood, either unsorted or a sorted T cell fraction (not recorded which).

CDR3 sequence reads: CAIRDDRGWTEAFL. The CDR3 coding sequence is TGTGCCATCAGGGATGACAGGGGCTGGACTGAAGCTTTCTTG. The chain recombines TRBV10-3 with TRBJ1-1, with 8 bases fitting TRBD1. Looked up from germline, CDR1 is ENHRY and CDR2 is SYGVKD. The V segment lost 6 bases and the J segment 5 bases; nucleotides outside the gene matches: 8. CDR3 length: 14 residues.